The TCR beta chain under discussion was sequenced for a study of cytotoxic CD8 clonotypes in ibrutinib-treated CLL. General study points: For progressing versus sustained-remission patients, sampling times were not the same.

A remark on this clone: The antigen remains unidentified.

Clones were sequenced by immunoSEQ multiplex PCR, and TCRdb holds only the in-frame ones, with some missing. The table records about 85,000 clones, 70% to 80% of them present only once. V lost 3 bases, J lost 6 bases, and 16 bases lay in between. The germline gives CDR1 SGHRS, CDR2 YFSETQ. The CDR3 contains 14 residues. The gene calls are TRBV5-1 and TRBJ2-7; weak D call: TRBD1 (7 bases). The sequence was obtained from a human donor with chronic lymphocytic leukemia. Here the sequenced sample was PBMCs, taken after 12 months of ibrutinib treatment. CDR3 DNA: TGCGCCAGCAGCTGGGAAGGGCAGGGGGGCGAGCAGTACTTC. It specifies CASSWEGQGGEQYF.